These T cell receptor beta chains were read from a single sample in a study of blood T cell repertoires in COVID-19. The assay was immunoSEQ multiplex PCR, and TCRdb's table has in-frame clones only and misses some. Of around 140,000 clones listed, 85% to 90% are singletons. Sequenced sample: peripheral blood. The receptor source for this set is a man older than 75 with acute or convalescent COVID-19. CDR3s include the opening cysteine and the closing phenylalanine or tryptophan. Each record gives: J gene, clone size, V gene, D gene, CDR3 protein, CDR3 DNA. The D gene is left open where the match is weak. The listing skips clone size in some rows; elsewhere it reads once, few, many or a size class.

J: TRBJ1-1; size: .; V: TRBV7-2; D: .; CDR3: CASSLMVGPEAFF; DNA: TGTGCCAGCAGCCTAATGGTTGGTCCTGAAGCTTTCTTT
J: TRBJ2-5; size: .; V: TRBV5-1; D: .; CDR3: CASSFMTGLKETQYF; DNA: TGCGCCAGCAGCTTCATGACAGGTTTAAAAGAGACCCAGTACTTC
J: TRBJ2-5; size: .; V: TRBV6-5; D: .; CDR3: CASRKGWGETQYF; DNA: TGTGCCAGCAGGAAGGGGTGGGGAGAGACCCAGTACTTC
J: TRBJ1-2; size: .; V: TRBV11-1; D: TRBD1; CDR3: CASSTRTGGSTDGYTF; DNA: TGTGCCAGCAGCACCAGGACAGGGGGCTCGACGGATGGCTACACCTTC
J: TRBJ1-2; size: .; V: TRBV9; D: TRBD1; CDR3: CASSVDLGTASYGYTF; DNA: TGTGCCAGCAGCGTAGACTTGGGGACAGCGAGCTATGGCTACACCTTC
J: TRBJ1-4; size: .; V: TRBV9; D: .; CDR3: CASSVGGMGEKLFF; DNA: TGTGCCAGCAGCGTCGGGGGGATGGGTGAAAAACTGTTTTTT
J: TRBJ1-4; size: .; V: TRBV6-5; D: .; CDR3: CASIPAGWMDEKLFF; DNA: TGTGCCAGCATCCCTGCGGGGTGGATGGATGAAAAACTGTTTTTT
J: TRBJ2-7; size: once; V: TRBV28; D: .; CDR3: CASSPPLRAAYEQYF; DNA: TGTGCCAGCAGTCCCCCCCTGAGGGCCGCCTACGAGCAGTACTTC
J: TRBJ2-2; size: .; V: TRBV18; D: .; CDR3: CASSPAGEAGELFF; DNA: TGTGCCAGCTCACCCGCTGGGGAGGCCGGGGAGCTGTTTTTT
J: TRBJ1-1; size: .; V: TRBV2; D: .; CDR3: CASSPRTGDTEAFF; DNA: TGTGCCAGCAGTCCTAGAACAGGTGACACTGAAGCTTTCTTT
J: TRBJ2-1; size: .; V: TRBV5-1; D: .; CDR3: CASSREINNEQFF; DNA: TGCGCCAGCAGCAGAGAAATTAACAATGAGCAGTTCTTC
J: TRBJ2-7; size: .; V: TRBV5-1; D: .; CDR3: CASSPIQGGSYEQYF; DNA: TGCGCCAGCAGCCCAATACAGGGGGGGTCCTACGAGCAGTACTTC
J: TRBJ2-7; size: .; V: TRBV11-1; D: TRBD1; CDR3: CASSLYRQGATYEQYF; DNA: TGTGCCAGCAGCTTATACCGACAGGGGGCCACCTACGAGCAGTACTTC
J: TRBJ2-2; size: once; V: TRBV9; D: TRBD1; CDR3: CASSVARQGHGELFF; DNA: TGTGCCAGCAGCGTAGCTAGACAGGGGCACGGGGAGCTGTTTTTT
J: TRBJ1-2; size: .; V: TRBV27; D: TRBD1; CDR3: CASSFTGTGVNYGYTF; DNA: TGTGCCAGCAGTTTTACCGGGACAGGGGTTAACTATGGCTACACCTTC
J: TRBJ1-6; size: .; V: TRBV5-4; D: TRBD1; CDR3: CASTREDRETPLHF; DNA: TGTGCCAGCACCCGAGAGGACAGGGAAACACCCCTCCACTTT
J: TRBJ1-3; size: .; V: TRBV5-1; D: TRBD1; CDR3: CASSPDREGNTIYF; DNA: TGCGCCAGCAGCCCGGACAGGGAAGGAAACACCATATATTTT
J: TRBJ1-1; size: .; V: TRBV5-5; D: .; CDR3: CASSLPQSDTEAFF; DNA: TGTGCCAGCAGCCTCCCTCAGAGCGACACTGAAGCTTTCTTT
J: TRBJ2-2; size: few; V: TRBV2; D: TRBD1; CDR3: CASKDRTGGPGELFF; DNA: TGTGCCAGCAAGGATAGGACAGGGGGCCCCGGGGAGCTGTTTTTT